Reported below is one T cell receptor beta chain. Its antigen is still unknown. Germline V gene lookup returns CDR1 SQVTM and CDR2 ANQGSEA. The CDR3 sequence is 13 residues long. The data were obtained in a study of monozygotic twins with inflammatory bowel disease. General study points: TCRbeta inverse Simpson diversity was decreased in IBD patients versus healthy co-twins. Data gave no support to a single strong signal or clonotype associated with IBD. Treatment differences in immunosuppression may have added variability to the repertoires of patients.

TCRdb reanalyzed the 5' RACE reads, giving one entry per CDR3 protein sequence and no DNA. The repertoire table contains approximately 210,000 distinct CDR3 sequences. The origin of this receptor is a human donor with ulcerative colitis or Crohn's disease, or a healthy co-twin of an affected twin (not recorded which). The sample was blood. The chain carries TRBV29-1 and TRBJ2-1. The CDR3 is CSGLTQSYNEQFF.